The TCR beta chain described here comes from a study of T cell repertoires in ileal Crohn's disease (dated by TCRdb to about 2019). A note on the overall study: The median duration of disease was approximately 7.9 years, and at the time of surgery 30% to 35% of patients were active smokers. Every patient underwent surgery because of a complication, which was stricturing disease in around 61% and penetrating disease in about 40%. Roughly half of the patients were given postoperative therapy, with 15 to 20 on anti-TNF agents and about 11 on thiopurines. TCR repertoire analysis was performed in a few dozen Crohn's disease patients drawn from a prospective multicentre cohort. Running in parallel with the study was a multicentre cohort set up to find predictors of early endoscopic recurrence following ileocolonic resection. Endoscopic postoperative recurrence was defined as a Rutgeerts score above i0. A total of some 170 mucosal samples from around 57 patients were sequenced, collected from several sites on the surgical specimen as well as at postoperative endoscopy. Findings and caveats that apply to the study as a whole: Higher high-frequency clone percentages at surgery were associated with endoscopic recurrence; all patients with clonality above 26.8% (18/57) had recurrence. Only a subgroup of patients, of unstated size, had mucosal CD4 and CD8 T cells sorted and sequenced. Patients who were active smokers at surgery had a significantly higher proportion of clonal expansions than non-smokers (around 25% vs 18%, p=0.02). Compared with CD4 T cells, sorted CD8 T cells held more high-frequency clones, which suggests that the mucosal expansions were mostly CD8.

CDR3 length: 14 amino acids, cysteine to phenylalanine. The only DNA kept is the CDR3, 42 bases in frame from the first base. According to the germline V gene, CDR1 reads KGHSH and CDR2 reads LQKENI. Trimming leaves V shorter by 4 bases and J shorter by 8 bases, with the junction holding 6 bases beyond the gene matches. Note on this clone: Its antigen specificity is not known. The input lacks base qualities; no much larger clone sits a single base away.

For commercial TCRB immunosequencing, 400 to 550 nanograms of biopsy DNA were submitted for each sample. A two-step, amplification bias-controlled multiplex PCR was used by Adaptive Biotechnology to amplify CDR3 regions from genomic DNA. Primers for every V and J gene segment were used in the first PCR, and barcodes and Illumina adapters were added in the second PCR. CDR3 libraries were sequenced using an Illumina instrument. Processing in the source paper ran as follows. Vendor-provided pipelines were combined with custom analysis of raw data in R/Bioconductor under R version 3.3.0. Clonality, which ranges from 0 to 1, was calculated as the inverse of the normalised Shannon entropy across all productive clones. High-frequency clones were defined as the repertoire share of the top 100 clones, retaining only clones passing a 95% confidence test. The Simpson index measured repertoire diversity, and the Morisita-Horn index measured overlap between samples. Drawn from immuneACCESS, this table holds only the in-frame rearrangements with V and J called that TCRdb kept. Clones are partly lost; checked studies trace under half to an unresolved V gene and leave the rest unexplained. The V and J calls and clone size were taken over from that table, and D and trimming were inferred from the DNA. Present in this sample are 13,000 to 15,000 clones, under 80% of which were seen just once. The ten biggest clones cover under 20% of the sample.

To be eligible, patients had to be adults with ileal or ileocolonic Crohn's disease and an indication for ileocolonic resection. Before DNA extraction, whole ileal mucosal biopsies were kept frozen at -80 degrees C. A TRizol-based method was used to extract genomic DNA from the frozen whole biopsies, and the DNA was quantified with a NanoDrop 2000 spectrophotometer. This receptor was taken from an adult with Crohn's disease. Here the chain combines TRBV18 and TRBJ1-2; 11 nucleotides in the junction match TRBD1. The specimen was ileal tissue. The CDR3 region: CASSQDRGQKGYTF. The nucleotide sequence is TGTGCCAGCTCACAGGACAGGGGGCAGAAGGGCTACACCTTC.